The 6 T cell receptor beta chains given below trace back to one sample, sequenced in a study of shared clonotypes between healthy human individuals. The naive CD8 population came from CD45RO-negative cells selected for CCR7, without terminally differentiated effector memory CD45RA+ cells. Sequencing was performed with immunoSEQ multiplex PCR; in TCRdb, only in-frame clones are kept and a portion is missing. In the table there are a few million clones, approximately 92% of which are singletons. Source material: naive CD8+ T cells from PBMCs. Receptors were obtained from a man aged 18 to 35 in good health. Some clones in this sample may be carry-over from other donors' samples.

The V and J genes are TRBV4-1 and TRBJ2-7; 8 nucleotides match TRBD2. The J segment lost 2 bases and the V segment lost 1 base, leaving 4 bases of the junction unmatched. Germline CDR1 reads MGHRA; CDR2 reads YSYEKL. This CDR3 region has 15 residues. CDR3 sequence: CASSQGPSGPYEQYF. The CDR3, as DNA: TGCGCCAGCAGCCAAGGTCCTAGCGGGCCCTACGAGCAGTACTTC.

This rearrangement joins TRBV5-8 to TRBJ2-7; tentatively, D is TRBD2 (6 bases). Germline-derived CDR1 and CDR2 are SGHTS and YDEGEE. Trimming removed 0 bases from V and 3 bases from J, with 13 bases in between. The CDR3 is 15 amino acids. CDR3 protein: CASSLEQAGLYEQYF. CDR3 DNA sequence: TGTGCCAGCAGCTTGGAACAAGCGGGTCTCTACGAGCAGTACTTC.

This clone was picked up one time. The V and J genes are TRBV9 and TRBJ2-1, with 11 bases fitting TRBD2. Looked up from germline, CDR1 is SGDLS and CDR2 is YYNGEE. CDR3 length: 19 residues. V lost 4 bases, J lost 5 bases, and 17 bases stayed unmatched. The CDR3 DNA sequence: TGTGCCAGCAGCACCCCGCGCCAACCGACTAGCGGGGCACACAATGAGCAGTTCTTC. It specifies CASSTPRQPTSGAHNEQFF.

This clone was seen a single time. The V gene is TRBV7-9, the J gene TRBJ2-3, with D maybe TRBD2 (6 bases). Looked up from germline, CDR1 is SEHNR and CDR2 is FQNEAQ (reference sequence). The CDR3 contains 16 residues. Trimming took off 3 bases at V and 2 bases at J, with 15 bases between the two ends. The CDR3 spells CASSFWWGRNTDTQYF. The DNA of the CDR3 is TGTGCCAGCAGCTTTTGGTGGGGGAGGAACACAGATACGCAGTATTTT.

The chain couples TRBV27 to TRBJ2-1, with D perhaps matching TRBD2 (6 bases). The length of the CDR3 is 12 residues. V shed 2 bases and J shed 16 bases, with 15 bases lying between them. CDR1 MNHEY and CDR2 SMNVEV come from the germline V gene (reference sequence). The CDR3 nucleotides read TGTGCCAGCAGTTTACCCGCGGGGAGCAAATTCTTC. Translating it yields CASSLPAGSKFF.

The chain is built from TRBV7-3 and TRBJ2-1; 10 nucleotides match TRBD2. The CDR3 totals 17 residues. The germline V gene encodes CDR1 SGHTA and CDR2 FQGTGA. The V segment lost 1 base and the J segment 4 bases; nucleotides outside the gene matches: 7. The CDR3 DNA follows: TGTGCCAGCAGCTTAATAACTAGCGGGGCCCCATACAATGAGCAGTTCTTC. Protein sequence: CASSLITSGAPYNEQFF.